Reported below is one T cell receptor beta chain. Its antigen is unidentified. This specimen comes from a study of beta chain features in type 1 diabetes. Notes on the study in general: Among all four CD4+ subsets, Type 1 diabetes patients had TCRB CDR3s that were moderately but significantly shorter.

Trimming took 1 base from V and 6 from J, leaving 13 bases between them. This CDR3 comprises 14 residues. Germline V CDR1 and CDR2: MGHDK, SYGVNS. Sequencing targeted expressed TCRB transcripts, as all isolated RNA had been reverse transcribed. Measured with immunoSEQ multiplex PCR; TCRdb has only the in-frame clones, and not every one. Of 300,000 to 350,000 clones in the sample, less than 15% were seen once. The sample consisted of naive CD4+ T cells from blood. The J gene is TRBJ2-7, the V gene TRBV25-1, with unresolved D. This TCR was recovered from a woman between 18 and 30 years old with type 1 diabetes. The DNA for the CDR3 is TGTGCCAGCAGTGAATCCTCGTCCTATTCCGAGCAGTACTTC. Residues: CASSESSSYSEQYF.